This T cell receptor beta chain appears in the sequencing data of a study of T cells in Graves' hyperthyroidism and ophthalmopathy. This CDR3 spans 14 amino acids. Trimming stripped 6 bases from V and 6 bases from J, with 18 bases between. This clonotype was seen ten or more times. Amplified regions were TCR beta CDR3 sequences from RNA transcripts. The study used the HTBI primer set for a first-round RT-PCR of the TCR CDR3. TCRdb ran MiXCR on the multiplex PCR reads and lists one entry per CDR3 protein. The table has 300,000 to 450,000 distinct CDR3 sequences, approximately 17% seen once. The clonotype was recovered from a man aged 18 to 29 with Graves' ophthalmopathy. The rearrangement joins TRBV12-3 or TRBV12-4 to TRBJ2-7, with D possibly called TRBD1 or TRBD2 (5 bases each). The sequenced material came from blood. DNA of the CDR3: TGTGCCAGCAGGGACATGAGGGGAAAGTCCGAGCAGTACTTC. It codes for CASRDMRGKSEQYF.